This T cell receptor beta chain is from a study of CXCR3-negative and CXCR3-positive naive CD8 T cells. Study-level results: Fresh PBMCs were used in most assays, and CXCR3 expression partially decreased after cryopreservation. CXCR3-positive naive cells carried more hydrophobic TRB CDR3s than CXCR3-negative ones.

Libraries were UMI-labeled 5' RACE TRB cDNA. TCRdb reprocessed the 5' RACE reads; each CDR3 protein has one entry and no DNA is given. Recorded for this sample: around 60,000 distinct CDR3 sequences. Details on this clonotype: The antigen remains unidentified.

The CDR3 runs to 15 residues. The sample comprised naive CXCR3+ CD8+ T cells from blood. Sample subset: CD45RO-CCR7+CD27+CD95- naive CD8+ T cells expressing CXCR3 (TNR3+). This sequence was found in a human donor in good health. Some clones in this sample may be carry-over from other donors' samples. The chain carries TRBV12-3 or TRBV12-4 and TRBJ2-5; the D call of TRBD1 rests on TCRdb alone, since no DNA is present to check it. The CDR3 spells CASSLDRGLSETQYF.